This T cell receptor (beta chain) is drawn from a study of T-cell reconstitution after alpha-beta-depleted transplantation in children. Study-wide results and caveats: By about two months after transplant, alpha-beta T cells reportedly arose from several hundred graft clones that had expanded. Once a year had passed after transplant, T-cell counts and diversity came mostly from newly produced T cells. Where some patients showed high TCRbeta diversity at day 60, it came from recipient T cells and thymic progenitors that had survived.

This clonotype has just a few counts. Its cognate antigen is unknown. The V end lost 2 bases, the J end lost 3 bases, and 13 bases lay between the germline ends. The CDR3 length is 16 residues. Unique molecular identifiers were used to barcode this TCRbeta library. TCRdb ran MiXCR on the PCR reads and lists one entry per CDR3 protein. Among about 500,000 distinct CDR3 sequences listed, approximately 10% were seen once. The source of this sequence is a female patient aged 2 to 10 who had a stem cell transplant for aplastic anemia, so the T cells may come from the graft donor. The material sequenced was PBMCs, mostly from graft donor cells, taken 180 days after TCRalphabeta/CD19-depleted stem cell transplant. The chain links TRBV12-3 or TRBV12-4 to TRBJ1-4; tentative D call: TRBD1 (5 bases). CDR3 residues: CASSLRFGGSNEKLFF. CDR3 sequence (DNA): TGTGCCAGCAGTTTACGGTTCGGGGGGTCTAATGAAAAACTGTTTTTT.